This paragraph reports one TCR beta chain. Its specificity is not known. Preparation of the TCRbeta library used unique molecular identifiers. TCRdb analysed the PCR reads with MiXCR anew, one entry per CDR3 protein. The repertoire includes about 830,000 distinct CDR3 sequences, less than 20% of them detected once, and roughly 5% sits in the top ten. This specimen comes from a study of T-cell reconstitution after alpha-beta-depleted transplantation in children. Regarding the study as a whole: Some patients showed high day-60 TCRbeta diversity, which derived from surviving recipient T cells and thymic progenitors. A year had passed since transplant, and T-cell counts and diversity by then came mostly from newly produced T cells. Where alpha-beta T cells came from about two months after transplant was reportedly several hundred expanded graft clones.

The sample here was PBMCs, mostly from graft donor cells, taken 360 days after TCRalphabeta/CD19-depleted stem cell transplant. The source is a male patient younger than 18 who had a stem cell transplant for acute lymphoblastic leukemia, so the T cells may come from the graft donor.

The CDR3 sequence is CAISAGAPWTDTQYF. The DNA for the CDR3 is TGTGCCATCAGTGCAGGAGCCCCCTGGACAGATACGCAGTATTTT. This chain links TRBV10-3 with TRBJ2-3; D uncertain. There are 15 residues in the CDR3. Germline CDR1 is ENHRY and CDR2 is SYGVKD. The V gene lost 4 bases and the J gene lost 3 bases, with 14 bases spanning the gap.